This entry describes one T cell receptor (beta chain). Antigen: not known. Distinct nucleotide sequences in the sample also encode this CDR3. These data come from a study of shared clonotypes between healthy human individuals. Study results and limitations: Incomplete sequencing of sorted subsets was indicated by rarefaction despite large depth. Among a handful of donors, roughly 5% of naive CD4 clonotypes were found in common. Clonotypes not shared had lower generation probabilities than those common to all four donors. Researchers found naive subsets generally carried larger estimated richness than memory subsets.

The assay was immunoSEQ multiplex PCR, and TCRdb's table has in-frame clones only and misses some. The sample holds 2 million to 2.5 million clones, roughly 90% seen once. Trimming cost V 4 bases and J 1 base, with 7 bases left between them. The CDR3 is 12 residues long. CDR1 and CDR2 from the germline V gene are SQVTM and ANQGSEA. The clonotype was recovered from a young man in good health. Some clones in this sample may be carry-over from other donors' samples. Specimen: naive CD4+ T cells from PBMCs. Indicated subset: CD45RA+ positively selected. V gene TRBV29-1 combines with J gene TRBJ1-1, with D unresolved. The CDR3 loop is CSVGRRNTEAFF. The CDR3 region has the DNA TGCAGCGTTGGCAGGCGGAACACTGAAGCTTTCTTT.